A selection of T cell receptor beta chains follows, all from one sample in a study of T cells in Graves' hyperthyroidism and ophthalmopathy. TCRdb re-analysed the multiplex PCR reads in MiXCR, keeping a single row per CDR3 protein. This table has 700,000 or so distinct CDR3 sequences, over 15% appearing once. The specimen was blood. These receptors were taken from a young man with Graves' hyperthyroidism. CDR3s include the opening cysteine and the closing phenylalanine or tryptophan. Each record gives: D gene, clone size, V gene, J gene, CDR3 protein, CDR3 DNA. D genes are given only for firm matches. The size entry is marked missing in some rows and otherwise reads once, few, many or a size class.

TRBD2	few	TRBV20-1	TRBJ2-1	CSASRTSGWLYNEQFF	TGCAGTGCTAGCCGGACTAGCGGGTGGCTCTACAATGAGCAGTTCTTC
.	.	TRBV19	TRBJ2-7	CASSISFSGGGFYEQYF	TGTGCCAGTAGTATTAGTTTTTCAGGTGGGGGGTTCTACGAGCAGTACTTC
.	.	TRBV4-3	TRBJ2-7	CASSQTRDGAYEQYF	TGCGCCAGCAGCCAGACCCGGGACGGAGCCTACGAGCAGTACTTC
.	many	TRBV2	TRBJ1-1	CASRGTVNTEAFF	TGTGCCTCCAGGGGTACTGTGAACACTGAAGCTTTCTTT
.	.	TRBV6-2/TRBV6-3	TRBJ1-1	CASSYLSQSTEAFF	TGTGCCAGCAGTTACCTCTCACAATCCACTGAAGCTTTCTTT
TRBD1	.	TRBV24-1	TRBJ1-5	CATSDLLSDRGVDQPQHF	TGTGCCACCAGTGATTTGCTCTCGGACAGGGGAGTGGATCAGCCCCAGCATTTT
TRBD1	many	TRBV2	TRBJ1-1	CASKDREGTEAFF	TGTGCCAGCAAGGACAGGGAGGGCACTGAAGCTTTCTTT
TRBD2	.	TRBV19	TRBJ2-5	CATSGEGRETQYF	TGTGCCACAAGCGGGGAGGGCCGAGAGACCCAGTACTTC
TRBD1	many	TRBV2	TRBJ1-1	CASSRQGLNTEAFF	TGTGCCAGCAGTCGACAGGGCCTAAACACTGAAGCTTTCTTT
.	many	TRBV2	TRBJ2-4	CASRGTSAKNIQYF	TGTGCCAGCAGGGGCACGTCGGCCAAAAACATTCAGTACTTC
.	many	TRBV27	TRBJ2-5	CASSPHGQETQYF	TGTGCCAGCAGTCCGCACGGCCAAGAGACCCAGTACTTC
.	few	TRBV7-6	TRBJ2-2	CASSLLGGPGELFF	TGTGCCAGCAGCTTACTTGGGGGCCCCGGGGAGCTGTTTTTT
TRBD1	many	TRBV6-1	TRBJ1-5	CASSSRDRGNQPQHF	TGTGCCAGCAGTAGCCGGGACAGGGGGAATCAGCCCCAGCATTTT
TRBD1	few	TRBV20-1	TRBJ1-5	CSARGQGNQPQHF	TGCAGTGCTAGAGGACAGGGAAATCAGCCCCAGCATTTT
TRBD1	many	TRBV20-1	TRBJ2-3	CSARVDRPHDTQYF	TGCAGTGCTAGAGTGGACAGGCCTCATGATACGCAGTATTTT
TRBD1	few	TRBV30	TRBJ2-7	CAWSFGQGIDEQYF	TGTGCCTGGAGTTTCGGACAGGGGATCGACGAGCAGTACTTC
TRBD2	many	TRBV6-1	TRBJ2-7	CASNPLTSGSREQYF	TGTGCCAGCAATCCCCTCACTAGCGGGAGCAGAGAGCAGTACTTC
.	few	TRBV6-1	TRBJ2-1	CASRPAEGPYNEQFF	TGTGCCAGCAGGCCAGCGGAAGGGCCTTACAATGAGCAGTTCTTC
.	many	TRBV10-3	TRBJ1-2	CAIRDDRAGYTF	TGTGCCATCAGGGATGACAGAGCCGGCTACACCTTC
.	few	TRBV18	TRBJ1-1	CASSPGVLYTEAFF	TGTGCCAGCTCACCTGGGGTGCTCTACACTGAAGCTTTCTTT
TRBD1	many	TRBV20-1	TRBJ1-4	CSAIGTGDEKLFF	TGCAGTGCTATCGGGACAGGGGACGAAAAACTGTTTTTT
.	many	TRBV11-2	TRBJ2-1	CASSLVASVDEQFF	TGTGCCAGCAGCTTAGTCGCTAGCGTGGATGAGCAGTTCTTC
.	many	TRBV11-3	TRBJ1-1	CASSNEGGHLNTEAFF	TGTGCCAGCAGCAATGAAGGGGGGCATCTGAACACTGAAGCTTTCTTT
.	.	TRBV3-1	TRBJ1-1	CASRRAAMNTEAFF	TGTGCCAGCAGGCGGGCAGCAATGAACACTGAAGCTTTCTTT
TRBD1	many	TRBV7-2	TRBJ2-1	CASRITGTDYNEQFF	TGTGCCAGCAGGATCACCGGGACAGACTACAATGAGCAGTTCTTC
.	.	TRBV9	TRBJ1-1	CASSPASQVDGAFF	TGTGCCAGCAGCCCAGCATCCCAGGTAGATGGAGCTTTCTTT
TRBD2	few	TRBV28	TRBJ2-7	CASSPGLAGSNYEQYF	TGTGCCAGCAGTCCGGGACTAGCGGGATCTAACTACGAGCAGTACTTC
.	many	TRBV11-3	TRBJ1-1	CASTPGRGQTEAFF	TGTGCCAGCACCCCGGGTCGGGGCCAGACTGAAGCTTTCTTT
.	.	TRBV12-3/TRBV12-4	TRBJ2-3	CASRLRVSDTQYF	TGTGCCAGCAGACTCAGGGTCTCAGATACGCAGTATTTT
.	few	TRBV5-1	TRBJ2-7	CASSLGSGPLYEQYF	TGCGCCAGCAGCTTGGGGAGTGGACCGTTGTACGAGCAGTACTTC
TRBD1	few	TRBV6-5	TRBJ1-2	CASSYTSRGQDRDYTF	TGTGCCAGCAGTTATACCTCACGGGGACAGGATCGCGACTACACCTTC
.	few	TRBV9	TRBJ2-3	CASSTIVGHTQYF	TGTGCCAGCAGTACGATCGTTGGACATACGCAGTATTTT
TRBD1	many	TRBV7-2	TRBJ2-1	CASSLVGQGNEQFF	TGTGCCAGCAGCTTAGTGGGACAGGGCAATGAGCAGTTCTTC
TRBD2	many	TRBV15	TRBJ2-5	CATSRAGGPRETQYF	TGTGCCACCAGCAGAGCGGGAGGGCCTCGGGAGACCCAGTACTTC
.	few	TRBV29-1	TRBJ2-1	CSVQGGNEQFF	TGCAGCGTTCAGGGGGGGAATGAGCAGTTCTTC
.	few	TRBV30	TRBJ2-4	CAWRGGRDGKAKNIQYF	TGTGCCTGGAGGGGGGGCCGGGACGGCAAGGCCAAAAACATTCAGTACTTC
.	.	TRBV29-1	TRBJ1-1	CSVEKGGAEAFF	TGCAGCGTTGAAAAGGGAGGGGCTGAAGCTTTCTTT
.	many	TRBV6-1	TRBJ1-2	CASSEAVLVGYTF	TGTGCCAGCAGTGAAGCGGTACTTGTGGGCTACACCTTC
TRBD2	many	TRBV11-2	TRBJ2-1	CASSPFGLAGLPSSYNEQFF	TGTGCCAGCAGCCCCTTCGGACTAGCGGGATTGCCTTCTTCCTACAATGAGCAGTTCTTC
TRBD1	.	TRBV6-4	TRBJ1-2	CASSYLTGENGYTF	TGTGCCAGCAGTTACTTGACAGGGGAGAATGGCTACACCTTC
.	few	TRBV12-3/TRBV12-4	TRBJ1-1	CASSSGSGEAFF	TGTGCCAGCAGTTCCGGGAGTGGGGAAGCTTTCTTT
TRBD1	many	TRBV18	TRBJ1-1	CASSPRGSDTEAFF	TGTGCCAGCTCCCCCAGGGGGAGTGACACTGAAGCTTTCTTT
TRBD1	few	TRBV28	TRBJ1-2	CASSTGQGASTF	TGTGCCAGCAGCACAGGACAGGGGGCGAGTACCTTC
TRBD2	few	TRBV5-1	TRBJ2-7	CASSFTSGHEQYF	TGCGCCAGCAGCTTTACTAGCGGCCACGAGCAGTACTTC
.	many	TRBV11-3	TRBJ2-1	CASSLDGGEGEQFF	TGTGCCAGCAGCTTAGATGGTGGGGAAGGCGAGCAGTTCTTC
.	few	TRBV5-1	TRBJ2-2	CASSFIWGARTGELFF	TGCGCCAGCAGCTTTATATGGGGGGCGCGGACCGGGGAGCTGTTTTTT
TRBD2	many	TRBV6-1	TRBJ2-1	CASSGGLAGVGNEQFF	TGTGCCAGCAGTGGGGGACTAGCGGGTGTGGGCAATGAGCAGTTCTTC
.	.	TRBV10-3	TRBJ1-6	CAISEGRFLLPLHF	TGTGCCATCAGTGAAGGAAGGTTCCTTTTACCCCTCCACTTT
TRBD2	.	TRBV10-3	TRBJ2-2	CAISLAANTGELFF	TGTGCCATCAGTCTAGCGGCGAACACCGGGGAGCTGTTTTTT
TRBD1	many	TRBV12-3/TRBV12-4	TRBJ1-5	CASSWGTGSQPQHF	TGTGCCAGCAGTTGGGGGACAGGGAGTCAGCCCCAGCATTTT
.	.	TRBV2	TRBJ1-4	CAFWDTSTNEKLFF	TGTGCCTTTTGGGACACATCAACTAATGAAAAACTGTTTTTT
.	.	TRBV6-1	TRBJ1-5	CASSESRAQPQHF	TGTGCCAGCAGTGAAAGCAGGGCTCAGCCCCAGCATTTT